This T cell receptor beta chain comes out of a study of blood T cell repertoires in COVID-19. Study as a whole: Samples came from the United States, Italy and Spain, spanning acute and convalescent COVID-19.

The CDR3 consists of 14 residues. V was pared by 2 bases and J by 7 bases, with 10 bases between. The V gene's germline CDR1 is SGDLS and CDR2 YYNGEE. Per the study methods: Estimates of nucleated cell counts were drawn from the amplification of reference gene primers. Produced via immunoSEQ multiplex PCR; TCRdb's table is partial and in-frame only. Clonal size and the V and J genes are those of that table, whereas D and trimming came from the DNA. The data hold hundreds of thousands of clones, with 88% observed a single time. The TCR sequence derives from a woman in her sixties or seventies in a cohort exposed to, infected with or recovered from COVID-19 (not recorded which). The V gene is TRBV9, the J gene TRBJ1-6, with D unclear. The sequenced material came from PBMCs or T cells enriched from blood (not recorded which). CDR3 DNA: TGTGCCAGCAGCGTGCTCCAGGAAAATTCACCCCTCCACTTT. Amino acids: CASSVLQENSPLHF.